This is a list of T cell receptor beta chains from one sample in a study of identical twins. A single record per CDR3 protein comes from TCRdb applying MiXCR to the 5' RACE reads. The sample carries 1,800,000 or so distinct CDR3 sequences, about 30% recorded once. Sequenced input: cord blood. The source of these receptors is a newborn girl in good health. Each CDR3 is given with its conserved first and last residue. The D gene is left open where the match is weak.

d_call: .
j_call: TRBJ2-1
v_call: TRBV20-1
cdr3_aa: CSARDQGGPTYNEQFF

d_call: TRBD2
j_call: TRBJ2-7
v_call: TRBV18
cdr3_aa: CASSPSPSGTSYNEQYF

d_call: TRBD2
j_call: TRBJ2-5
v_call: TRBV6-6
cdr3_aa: CASSWASGYQETQYF

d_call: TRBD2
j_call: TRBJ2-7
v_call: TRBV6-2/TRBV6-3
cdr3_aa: CASSWGLANYEQYF

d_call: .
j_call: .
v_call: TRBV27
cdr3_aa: CASSLARGRRGEQYF

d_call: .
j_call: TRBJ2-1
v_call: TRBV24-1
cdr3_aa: CATSDSSRWDNEQFF

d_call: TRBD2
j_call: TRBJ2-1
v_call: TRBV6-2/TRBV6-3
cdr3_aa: CVSSSTLAGGTFNEQFF

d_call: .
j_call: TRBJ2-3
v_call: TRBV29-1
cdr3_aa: CSVDGGATDTQYF

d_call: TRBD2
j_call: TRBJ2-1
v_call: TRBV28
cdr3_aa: CASSLSPSGRRGEQFF

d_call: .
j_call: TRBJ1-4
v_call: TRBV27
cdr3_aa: CASSLGRQNREKLFF

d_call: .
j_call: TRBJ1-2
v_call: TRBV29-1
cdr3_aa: CSVEGPGGYGYTF

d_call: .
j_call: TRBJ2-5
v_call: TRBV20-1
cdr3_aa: CSARPGSQETQYF

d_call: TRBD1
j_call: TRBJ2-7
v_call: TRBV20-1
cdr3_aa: CSARHTGGEQYF

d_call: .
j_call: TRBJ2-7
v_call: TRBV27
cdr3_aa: CASSFGDPSYEQYF

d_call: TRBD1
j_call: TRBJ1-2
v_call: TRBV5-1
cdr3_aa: CASSHGQGNYGYTF

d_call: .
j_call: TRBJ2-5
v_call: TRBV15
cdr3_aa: CATSRSGLPYNEQYF

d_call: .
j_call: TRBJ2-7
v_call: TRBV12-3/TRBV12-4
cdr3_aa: CASSFHTGSSYEQYF

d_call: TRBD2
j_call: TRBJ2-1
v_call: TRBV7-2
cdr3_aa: CASSSPAGDNGAYNEQFF

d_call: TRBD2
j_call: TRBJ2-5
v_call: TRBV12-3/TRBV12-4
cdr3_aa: CASTATSGSVRNEQYF

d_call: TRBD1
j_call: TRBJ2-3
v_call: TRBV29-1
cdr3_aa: CSVLTQGAPSTDTQYF

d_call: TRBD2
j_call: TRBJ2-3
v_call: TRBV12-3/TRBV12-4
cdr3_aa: CASRGLAGATDTQYF

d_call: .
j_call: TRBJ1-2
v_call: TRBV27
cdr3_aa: CASSPTGLGYGYTF

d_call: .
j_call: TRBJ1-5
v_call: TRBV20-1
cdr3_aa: CSARATTGADQPQHF

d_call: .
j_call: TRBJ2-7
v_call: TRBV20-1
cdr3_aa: CSARVGGGPYNEQYF

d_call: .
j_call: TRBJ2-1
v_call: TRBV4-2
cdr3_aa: CASSQPIRGPEQFF

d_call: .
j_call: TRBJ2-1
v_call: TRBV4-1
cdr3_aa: CASSPGLGTNEQFF

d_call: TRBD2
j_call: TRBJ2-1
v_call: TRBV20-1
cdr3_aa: CSAPRTSGTRNEQFF

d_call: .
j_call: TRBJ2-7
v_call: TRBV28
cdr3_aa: CASQGRVHEQYF

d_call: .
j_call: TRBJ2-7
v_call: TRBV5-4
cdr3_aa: CASSLTASPYEQYF